Below, one TCR beta chain is given with its context. Its antigen is not identified. These data belong to a study of cytomegalovirus exposure and HLA in healthy donors. Study findings and constraints: Certain indistinguishable V segments, among them TRBV6-2 and TRBV6-3, were excluded.

With 60 Vbeta and 13 Jbeta primers, the PCR was carried out. Here immunoSEQ multiplex PCR was the method, and the copy in TCRdb shows in-frame clones only, minus some. This table has 100,000 or so clones, 75% to 80% appearing once. The trim removed 5 bases at V and 2 bases at J, leaving 6 bases unmatched. Germline V gene sequence: CDR1 LNHDA, CDR2 SQIVND (reference sequence). The CDR3 covers 15 residues. The chain uses TRBV19 and TRBJ2-3; TRBD2 matches at 8 bases. Material: PBMCs. This clonotype was obtained from a middle-aged woman in good health and CMV-seropositive. CDR3 sequence: CASSSIAGTTDTQYF. CDR3 sequence (DNA): TGTGCCAGTAGTTCGATAGCGGGAACCACAGATACGCAGTATTTT. The whole variable domain, filled in from reference TRBV19 and TRBJ2-3, reads DGGITQSPKYLFRKEGQNVTLSCEQNLNHDAMYWYRQDPGQGLRLIYYSQIVNDFQKGDIAEGYSVSREKKESFPLTVTSAQKNPTAFYLCASSSIAGTTDTQYFGPGTRLTVL.